The entry below gives a single T cell receptor beta chain sequence along with its context. The antigen remains unidentified. The data were produced by immunoSEQ multiplex PCR, yet TCRdb's version contains in-frame clones alone and is incomplete. The sample lists 50,000 to 85,000 clones, 92% occurring once. This record comes from a study of Tregs in tolerant kidney transplant recipients. Study-level background: Related graft donors supplied nonmyeloablative bone marrow transplants, and mixed chimerism was transient. Whole-study findings and limits: Activated donor B cell expansion appeared to reveal the most relevant donor-specific TCRbeta repertoire. Validation in larger populations is needed because few patients were studied.

Germline CDR1 is ENHRY and CDR2 is SYGVKD. The CDR3 runs 16 residues. Between the trimmed V and J ends, which lost 3 bases and 8 bases, there was a span of 21 bases. The specimen was CD8+ T cells from blood, collected before the transplant. The V call is TRBV10-3, the J call TRBJ2-3, with a possible D match to TRBD2 (6 bases). This TCR came from a human donor who received a combined kidney and bone marrow transplant. CDR3 residues: CAISEGVGTLTSTQYF. In nucleotides, the CDR3 is TGTGCCATCAGTGAAGGGGTGGGGACTTTAACGTCTACGCAGTATTTT.